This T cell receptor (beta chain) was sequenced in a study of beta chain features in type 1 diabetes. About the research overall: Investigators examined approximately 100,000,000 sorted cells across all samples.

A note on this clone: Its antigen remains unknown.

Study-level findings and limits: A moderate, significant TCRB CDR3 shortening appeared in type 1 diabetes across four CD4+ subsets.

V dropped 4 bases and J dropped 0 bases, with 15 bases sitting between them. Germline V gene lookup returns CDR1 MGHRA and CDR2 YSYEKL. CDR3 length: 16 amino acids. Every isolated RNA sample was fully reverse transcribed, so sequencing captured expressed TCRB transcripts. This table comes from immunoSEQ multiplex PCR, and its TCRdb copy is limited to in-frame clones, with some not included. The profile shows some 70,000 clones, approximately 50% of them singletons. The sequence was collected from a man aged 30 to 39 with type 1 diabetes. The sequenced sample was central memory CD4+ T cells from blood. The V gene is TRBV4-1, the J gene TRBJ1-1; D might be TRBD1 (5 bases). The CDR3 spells CASSPGGVGMNTEAFF. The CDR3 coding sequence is TGCGCCAGCAGCCCGGGGGGGGTCGGGATGAACACTGAAGCTTTCTTT.